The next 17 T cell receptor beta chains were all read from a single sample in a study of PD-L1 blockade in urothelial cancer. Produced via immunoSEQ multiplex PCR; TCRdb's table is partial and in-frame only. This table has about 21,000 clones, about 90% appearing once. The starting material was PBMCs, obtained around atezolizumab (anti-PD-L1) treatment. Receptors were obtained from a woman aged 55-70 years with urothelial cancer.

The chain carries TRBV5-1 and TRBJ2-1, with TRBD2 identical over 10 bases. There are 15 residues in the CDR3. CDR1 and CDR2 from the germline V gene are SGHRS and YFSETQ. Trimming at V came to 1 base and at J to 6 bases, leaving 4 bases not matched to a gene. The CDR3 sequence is CASSLTSGTINEQFF. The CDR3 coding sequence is TGCGCCAGCAGCTTGACTAGCGGGACAATCAATGAGCAGTTCTTC.

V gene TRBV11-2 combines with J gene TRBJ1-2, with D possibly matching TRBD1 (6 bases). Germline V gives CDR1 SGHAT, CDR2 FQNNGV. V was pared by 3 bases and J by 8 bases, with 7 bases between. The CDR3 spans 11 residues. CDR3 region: CASSFRGGYTF. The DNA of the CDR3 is TGTGCCAGCAGCTTCAGGGGCGGCTACACCTTC.

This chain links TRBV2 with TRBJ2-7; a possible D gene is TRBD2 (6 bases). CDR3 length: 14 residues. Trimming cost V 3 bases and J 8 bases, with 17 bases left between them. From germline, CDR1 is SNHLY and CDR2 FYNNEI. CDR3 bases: TGTGCCAGCAGTGATAGCGGATCTACCCCCCAGCAGTACTTC. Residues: CASSDSGSTPQQYF.

The CDR3 region has the DNA TGTGCCAGCAGCTTTGCGGCTGGAGGGTACGAGCAGTACTTC. It is translated as CASSFAAGGYEQYF. The genes are TRBV7-2 and TRBJ2-7, with D possibly TRBD2 on 6 matching bases. The germline V gene encodes CDR1 SGHTA and CDR2 FQGNSA. Trimming took off 3 bases at V and 4 bases at J, with 13 bases between the two ends. The CDR3 runs to 14 residues.

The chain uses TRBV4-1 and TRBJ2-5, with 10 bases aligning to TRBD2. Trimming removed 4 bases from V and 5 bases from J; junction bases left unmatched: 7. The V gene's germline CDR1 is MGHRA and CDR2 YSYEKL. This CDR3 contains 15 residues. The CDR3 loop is CASSLSGRAAETQYF. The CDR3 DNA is TGCGCCAGCAGCCTAAGCGGGAGGGCAGCGGAGACCCAGTACTTC.

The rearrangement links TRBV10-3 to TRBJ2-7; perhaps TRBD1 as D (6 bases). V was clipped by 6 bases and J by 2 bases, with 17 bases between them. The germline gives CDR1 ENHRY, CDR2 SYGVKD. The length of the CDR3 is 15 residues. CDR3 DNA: TGTGCCATCAGGGGCACCGGGACAAGGACCTACGAGCAGTACTTC. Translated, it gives CAIRGTGTRTYEQYF.

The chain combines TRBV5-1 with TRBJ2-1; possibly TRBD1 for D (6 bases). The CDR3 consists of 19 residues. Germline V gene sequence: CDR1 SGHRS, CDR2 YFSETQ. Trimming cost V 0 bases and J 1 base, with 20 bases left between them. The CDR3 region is CASSLEGRGYRVSYNEQFF. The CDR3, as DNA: TGCGCCAGCAGCTTGGAAGGAAGGGGCTACAGGGTTTCCTACAATGAGCAGTTCTTC. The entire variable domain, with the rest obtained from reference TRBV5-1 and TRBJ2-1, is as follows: KAGVTQTPRYLIKTRGQQVTLSCSPISGHRSVSWYQQTPGQGLQFLFEYFSETQRNKGNFPGRFSGRQFSNSRSEMNVSTLELGDSALYLCASSLEGRGYRVSYNEQFFGPGTRLTVL.

The CDR3 coding sequence is TGCGCCAGCAGCGGGGGGGCAGGGGAGCTGTTTTTT. Translating it yields CASSGGAGELFF. The rearrangement joins TRBV4-1 to TRBJ2-2, with a weak D call TRBD2 (7 bases). This CDR3 spans 12 amino acids. Trimming took off 5 bases at V and 8 bases at J, with 9 bases between the two ends. Per germline, CDR1 MGHRA and CDR2 YSYEKL.

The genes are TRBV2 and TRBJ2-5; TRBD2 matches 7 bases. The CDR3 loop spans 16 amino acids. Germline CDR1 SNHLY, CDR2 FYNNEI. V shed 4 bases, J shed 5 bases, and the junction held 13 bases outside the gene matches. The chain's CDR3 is CASSGWVAGSMETQYF. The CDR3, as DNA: TGTGCCAGCAGTGGCTGGGTAGCGGGTTCGATGGAGACCCAGTACTTC.

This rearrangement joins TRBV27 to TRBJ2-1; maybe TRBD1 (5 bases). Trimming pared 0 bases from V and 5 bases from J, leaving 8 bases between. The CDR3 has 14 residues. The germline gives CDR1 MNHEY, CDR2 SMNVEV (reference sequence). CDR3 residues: CASSLSDINNEQFF. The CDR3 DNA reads TGTGCCAGCAGTTTATCGGACATCAACAATGAGCAGTTCTTC.

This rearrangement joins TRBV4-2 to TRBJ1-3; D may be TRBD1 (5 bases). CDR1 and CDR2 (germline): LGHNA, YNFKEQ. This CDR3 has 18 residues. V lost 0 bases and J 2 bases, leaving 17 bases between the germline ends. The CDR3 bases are TGTGCCAGCAGCCAAGAGGGGGGGAGGTTAGGCCCTGGAAACACCATATATTTT. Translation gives CASSQEGGRLGPGNTIYF.

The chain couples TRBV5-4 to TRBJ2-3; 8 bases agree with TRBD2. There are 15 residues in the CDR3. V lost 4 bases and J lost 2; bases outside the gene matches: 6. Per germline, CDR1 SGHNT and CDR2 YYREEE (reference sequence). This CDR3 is CASSRGGGYTDTQYF. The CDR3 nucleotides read TGTGCCAGCAGCCGGGGGGGCGGATACACAGATACGCAGTATTTT.

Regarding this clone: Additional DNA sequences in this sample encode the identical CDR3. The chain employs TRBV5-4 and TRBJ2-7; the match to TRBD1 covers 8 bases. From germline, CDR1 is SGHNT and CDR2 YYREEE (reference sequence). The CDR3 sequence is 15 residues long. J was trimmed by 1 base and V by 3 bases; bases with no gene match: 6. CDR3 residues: CASSSRDRSSYEQYF. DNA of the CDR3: TGTGCCAGCAGCTCCCGGGACAGGTCATCCTACGAGCAGTACTTC.

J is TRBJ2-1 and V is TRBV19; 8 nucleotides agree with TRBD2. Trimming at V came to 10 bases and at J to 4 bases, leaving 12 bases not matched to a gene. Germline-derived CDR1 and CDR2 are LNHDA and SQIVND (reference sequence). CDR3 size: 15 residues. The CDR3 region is CATNEISGDYNEQFF. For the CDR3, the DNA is TGTGCCACCAATGAGATTAGCGGGGATTACAATGAGCAGTTCTTC. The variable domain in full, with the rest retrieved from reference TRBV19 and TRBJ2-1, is DGGITQSPKYLFRKEGQNVTLSCEQNLNHDAMYWYRQDPGQGLRLIYYSQIVNDFQKGDIAEGYSVSREKKESFPLTVTSAQKNPTAFYLCATNEISGDYNEQFFGPGTRLTVL.

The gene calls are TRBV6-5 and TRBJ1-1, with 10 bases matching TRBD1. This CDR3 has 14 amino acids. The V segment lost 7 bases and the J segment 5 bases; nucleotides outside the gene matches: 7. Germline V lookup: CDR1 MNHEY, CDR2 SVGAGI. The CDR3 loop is CASKGDRGNTEAFF. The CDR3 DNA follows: TGTGCCAGCAAGGGGGACAGGGGTAATACTGAAGCTTTCTTT.

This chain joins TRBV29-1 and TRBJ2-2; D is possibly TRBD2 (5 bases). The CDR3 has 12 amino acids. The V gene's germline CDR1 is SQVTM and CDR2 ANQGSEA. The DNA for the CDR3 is TGCGGAGGCGGCCGCGGTCCCGGGGAGCTGTTTTTT. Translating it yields CGGGRGPGELFF.

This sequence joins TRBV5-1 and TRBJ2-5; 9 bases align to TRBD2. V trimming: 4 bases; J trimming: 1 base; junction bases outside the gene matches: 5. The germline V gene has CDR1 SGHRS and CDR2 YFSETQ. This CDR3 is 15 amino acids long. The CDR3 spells CASSLAGGPQETQYF. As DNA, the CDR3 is TGCGCCAGCAGCCTGGCGGGAGGGCCCCAAGAGACCCAGTACTTC.